These T cell receptor beta chains were read from a single sample in a study of T-cell reconstitution after alpha-beta-depleted transplantation in children. TCRdb ran MiXCR on the PCR reads and lists one entry per CDR3 protein. The table shows about 540,000 distinct CDR3 sequences, with approximately 16% occurring only once. Material: PBMCs from the stem cell graft donor, obtained from the stem cell graft. The receptors shown here come from a human donor who donated a stem cell graft to a child with acute lymphoblastic leukemia. The CDR3 runs from the conserved cysteine through the conserved F or W. D genes are given only for firm matches. Size tells how often a clone was seen (once, few, many) or the class of an expanded clone, and some rows leave it out.

V,D,J,size,DNA,CDR3
TRBV10-3,TRBD1,TRBJ1-5,-,TGTGCCATCACTTCCCGGGACAGGGAATTTTACGGCAATCAGCCCCAGCATTTT,CAITSRDREFYGNQPQHF
TRBV29-1,-,TRBJ2-5,few,TGCAGCGCCCCGGACATGGGACAAGAGACCCAGTACTTC,CSAPDMGQETQYF
TRBV5-4,-,TRBJ1-3,-,TGTGCCAGCAGCTTGGGAGGACAGTTGGGAAACACCATATATTTT,CASSLGGQLGNTIYF
TRBV5-1,-,TRBJ1-2,-,TGCGCCAGCAGCTTGGCGCAGGGAACGAAATATGGCTACACCTTC,CASSLAQGTKYGYTF
TRBV27,TRBD1,TRBJ2-7,-,TGTGCCAGCAGAGCCTGGACAGGGAGCTACGAGCAGTACTTC,CASRAWTGSYEQYF
TRBV29-1,TRBD2,TRBJ2-5,-,TGCAGCGTCCCAGGGGGGCTAGCGGGAGTAGAGACCCAGTACTTC,CSVPGGLAGVETQYF
TRBV2,-,TRBJ2-3,-,TGTGCCAGCAGTGGTTCGGGGCTGGGCACAGATACGCAGTATTTT,CASSGSGLGTDTQYF
TRBV27,-,TRBJ2-5,few,TGTGCCAGCAGTCCCCGTATTCAAAAGACCCAGTACTTC,CASSPRIQKTQYF
TRBV5-1,TRBD2,TRBJ2-3,-,TGCGCCAGCAGCTTGACTAGCGGGAATCAAGATACGCAGTATTTT,CASSLTSGNQDTQYF
TRBV5-1,-,TRBJ1-1,-,TGCGCCAGCAGCGTACAGGTTATGAACACTGAAGCTTTCTTT,CASSVQVMNTEAFF
TRBV7-9,-,TRBJ2-7,many,TGTGCCAGCAGCTTGGTAGGGGGATCCTACGAGCAGTACTTC,CASSLVGGSYEQYF
TRBV6-5,TRBD2,TRBJ2-5,-,TGTGCCAGCAGTTACTCTGGCGGGAGAGAGACCCAGTACTTC,CASSYSGGRETQYF
TRBV12-3/TRBV12-4,TRBD2,TRBJ2-7,few,TGTGCCAGCAGGGAGGGACTAGCGGGGCCCTACGAGCAGTACTTC,CASREGLAGPYEQYF
TRBV12-3/TRBV12-4,TRBD2,TRBJ2-2,few,TGTGCCAGCAGTCAGACTAGCAGTTCCGGGGAGCTGTTTTTT,CASSQTSSSGELFF
TRBV5-1,-,TRBJ2-7,few,TGCGCCAGCAGCCTCAGCGCGGCACCATCCTACGAGCAGTACTTC,CASSLSAAPSYEQYF
TRBV20-1,-,TRBJ1-1,-,TGCAGTGCTAGACGACAGGACACTGAAGCTTTCTTT,CSARRQDTEAFF
TRBV25-1,-,TRBJ2-7,-,TGTGCCAGCAGTGCTGGGGGGGAGCAGTACTTC,CASSAGGEQYF
TRBV18,TRBD2,TRBJ2-7,-,TGTGCCAGCTCACCTGCGGGAGTGGGCTACGAGCAGTACTTC,CASSPAGVGYEQYF
TRBV21-1,-,TRBJ2-7,many,TGTGCCAGCAGCGCCTCCGCCCCCTACTCCTACGAGCAGTACTTC,CASSASAPYSYEQYF
TRBV29-1,TRBD1,TRBJ2-6,-,TGCAGCGTTCTGACAGCCACGGACAGGCCCACGAGCTCTGGGGCCAACGTCCTGACTTTC,CSVLTATDRPTSSGANVLTF
TRBV3-1,TRBD2,TRBJ2-1,-,TGTGCCAGCAGCCAAAATGGTGCGGGACTATACAATGAGCAGTTCTTC,CASSQNGAGLYNEQFF
TRBV20-1,-,TRBJ2-7,-,TGCAGTGCTCCAATCGGACACCCCTACGAGCAGTACTTC,CSAPIGHPYEQYF
TRBV29-1,-,TRBJ2-7,few,TGCAGCGTTGAAGGGGGGGTTTCCTACGAGCAGTACTTC,CSVEGGVSYEQYF
TRBV27,TRBD2,TRBJ2-7,few,TGTGCCAGCAGGCAGACTAGCCACGAGCAGTACTTC,CASRQTSHEQYF
TRBV20-1,-,TRBJ1-5,-,TGCAGTGCTAATTTCAGGGTATATCAGCCCCAGCATTTT,CSANFRVYQPQHF
TRBV12-3/TRBV12-4,TRBD1,TRBJ1-1,-,TGTGCCAGCACCCCGGGTGGGACAGGTTCAAGGGCCACTGAAGCTTTCTTT,CASTPGGTGSRATEAFF
TRBV5-1,TRBD2,TRBJ2-3,-,TGCGCCACCTCGACTAGCGGAAGCACAGATACGCAGTATTTT,CATSTSGSTDTQYF
TRBV6-1,TRBD1,TRBJ2-7,few,TGTGCCAGCAGTGAATATTGGCAGGGGGCTTTGTACGAGCAGTACTTC,CASSEYWQGALYEQYF
TRBV6-4,-,TRBJ2-6,-,TGTGCCAGCAGTGTGGGGGGTGCCCCTTCTGGGGCCAACGTCCTGACTTTC,CASSVGGAPSGANVLTF
TRBV5-1,-,TRBJ2-5,-,TGCGCCAGCGGATACGGGCCCCTTCGTGACTTC,CASGYGPLRDF